This TCR beta chain came from a study of OX40 agonist ivuxolimab in advanced cancers. Study at large: From roughly 20 to 85 years was the age range, with a mean of around 60 years, and about 83% were male. Therapy given before enrollment (anti-PD-1, anti-PD-L1 or anti-CTLA-4) was allowed, and over 35% had some. Study-wide findings and caveats: There were also nonresponders showing low normalized T-cell clonal expansion.

The ends were cut back, 3 bases at V and 1 base at J, with 3 bases in the middle. The length of the CDR3 is 11 residues. Germline V gives CDR1 SQVTM, CDR2 ANQGSEA. Note on this clone: Its antigen remains unidentified.

Libraries were prepared by immunoSEQ multiplex PCR; TCRdb keeps only in-frame clonotypes and omits some of them. The sample has around 66,000 clones, just over 90% seen once; the top ten hold 18%. The chain carries TRBV29-1 and TRBJ1-1; D gene unclear. Specimen: CD4+ or CD8+ T cells sorted from blood, collected in a trial of the OX40 agonist ivuxolimab. The receptor was isolated from an adult with an advanced solid tumor such as melanoma, head and neck, liver or kidney cancer. The CDR3 loop is CSVDGNTEAFF. The CDR3 region has the DNA TGCAGCGTTGATGGGAACACTGAAGCTTTCTTT.